The 15 T cell receptor beta chains below all came from one sample that was sequenced in a study of stem cell transplantation in POMP-related autoinflammatory disease. The repertoire was sequenced with immunoSEQ multiplex PCR; TCRdb's copy has only in-frame clones and lacks some. The sample lists tens of thousands of clones, approximately 91% occurring once. Specimen: CD4+ T cells from PBMCs, collected after stem cell transplantation. Every receptor here comes from a human patient with POMP-related autoinflammation and immune dysregulation (PRAID). A share of the T cells may be of graft donor origin.

Note on this clone: The junction and the germline gene differ at one end; a read error may be behind it. The genes are TRBV5-1 and TRBJ2-1, with 9 nucleotides matching TRBD2. Per germline, CDR1 SGHRS and CDR2 YFSETQ. This CDR3 has 15 amino acids. The chain's CDR3 is CASRLGREGRNEQFF. DNA of the CDR3: TGCGCCAGCAGGTTGGGGCGGGAGGGCCGGAATGAGCAGTTCTTC.

The CDR3 bases are TGTGCCAGCAGTTACACCCAGGGAAGCACTGAAGCTTTCTTT. It is translated as CASSYTQGSTEAFF. V gene TRBV6-5 combines with J gene TRBJ1-1, with D maybe TRBD1 (5 bases). The V end lost 2 bases, the J end lost 4 bases, and 11 bases lay between the germline ends. Germline V CDR1 and CDR2: MNHEY, SVGAGI. The CDR3 consists of 14 residues.

This rearrangement joins TRBV5-1 to TRBJ2-1; 13 bases agree with TRBD2. The junction had 2 bases not matched to a gene; V was cut back by 5 bases and J by 6 bases. This CDR3 is 14 amino acids long. CDR1 is SGHRS, CDR2 YFSETQ, per germline. CDR3 in DNA: TGCGCCAGCAGACGACTAGCGGGGGGCAATGAGCAGTTCTTC. Its translation: CASRRLAGGNEQFF.

V and J are TRBV3-1 (or the pseudogene TRBV3-2) and TRBJ2-1; 10 nucleotides agree with TRBD2. This CDR3 has 18 residues. Looked up from germline, CDR1 is LGHDT and CDR2 is YNNKEL (reference sequence). J was trimmed by 4 bases and V by 0 bases; bases with no gene match: 9. The CDR3 sequence is CASSQEEAGGPRYNEQFF. The DNA of the CDR3 is TGTGCCAGCAGCCAAGAAGAAGCGGGAGGGCCGAGGTACAATGAGCAGTTCTTC.

This clone occurred a few times. This rearrangement joins TRBV19 to TRBJ1-5; no definite D call. The CDR3 runs 15 residues. Per the germline V gene, CDR1 is LNHDA and CDR2 is SQIVND (reference sequence). Trimming cost V 2 bases and J 1 base, with 9 bases left between them. The DNA of the CDR3 is TGTGCCAGTAGTATAAGTCCAGGAAGCAATCAGCCCCAGCATTTT. This sequence encodes CASSISPGSNQPQHF.

This clone was observed a single time. This sample includes further DNA sequences coding for the same CDR3. The chain couples TRBV5-1 to TRBJ2-3; D gene ambiguous. Trimming stripped 0 bases from V and 0 bases from J, with 5 bases between. This CDR3 has 14 residues. The germline CDR1 and CDR2 sequences are SGHRS and YFSETQ. CDR3 amino acids: CASSLEGSTDTQYF. CDR3 bases: TGCGCCAGCAGCTTGGAAGGCAGCACAGATACGCAGTATTTT.

The J gene is TRBJ1-5, the V gene TRBV4-2, with D unclear. Trimming cost V 2 bases and J 11 bases, with 31 bases left between them. The CDR3 totals 19 residues. Germline loops: CDR1 LGHNA, CDR2 YNFKEQ. CDR3 amino acids: CASSQFHQTRATLDEAQHF. CDR3 coding DNA: TGTGCCAGCAGCCAATTCCATCAAACCCGGGCTACCCTTGACGAGGCCCAGCATTTT.

CDR3 sequence reads: CASSLGQIGEKLFF. The CDR3 DNA sequence: TGCGCCAGCAGCCTGGGACAGATAGGAGAAAAACTGTTTTTT. The chain has TRBV5-1 and TRBJ1-4, with 7 bases aligning to TRBD1. From germline, CDR1 is SGHRS and CDR2 YFSETQ. This CDR3 spans 14 amino acids. V lost 4 bases to trimming and J lost 8 bases; unmatched junction nucleotides: 8. The full variable domain, rest sourced from reference TRBV5-1 and TRBJ1-4, is KAGVTQTPRYLIKTRGQQVTLSCSPISGHRSVSWYQQTPGQGLQFLFEYFSETQRNKGNFPGRFSGRQFSNSRSEMNVSTLELGDSALYLCASSLGQIGEKLFFGSGTQLSVL.

This chain links TRBV7-9 with TRBJ2-1; 12 bases are shared with TRBD2. V trimming: 6 bases; J trimming: 5 bases; junction bases outside the gene matches: 8. The germline gives CDR1 SEHNR, CDR2 FQNEAQ (reference sequence). There are 16 residues in the CDR3. The CDR3 DNA follows: TGTGCCAGCAGGCAAATACTAGCGGGAGGCAACAATGAGCAGTTCTTC. It yields the protein CASRQILAGGNNEQFF.

The V and J genes are TRBV2 and TRBJ2-5; 10 bases map to TRBD2. The germline CDR1 and CDR2 sequences are SNHLY and FYNNEI. The V gene end was trimmed by 6 bases and the J gene end by 2 bases; junction bases not matched to a gene: 9. There are 16 residues in the CDR3. The CDR3 coding sequence is TGTGCCAGCAGGGGACTAGCGTGGGCCACACAAGAGACCCAGTACTTC. It codes for CASRGLAWATQETQYF.

The rearrangement joins TRBV7-9 to TRBJ2-7, with 7 bases fitting TRBD1. From germline, CDR1 is SEHNR and CDR2 FQNEAQ (reference sequence). The V segment lost 5 bases and the J segment 5 bases; nucleotides outside the gene matches: 18. The CDR3 has 17 amino acids. The DNA of the CDR3 is TGTGCCAGCAGCAACCCGTACAGGGGACCCCCTCTCAACGAGCAGTACTTC. Its protein product is CASSNPYRGPPLNEQYF.

The chain joins TRBV5-3 to TRBJ1-2; no reliable D call. TRBV5-3 is given ORF status, its function remaining uncertain. The CDR3 totals 15 residues. V was cut by 1 base and J by 1 base, with 11 bases left in between. This CDR3 reads CARSLSTDCNYGYTF. The CDR3 DNA reads TGTGCCAGAAGCTTGTCCACTGACTGTAACTATGGCTACACCTTC.

This clone was recorded only once. The V call is TRBV5-1, the J call TRBJ2-2; no firm D call. CDR1 SGHRS and CDR2 YFSETQ come from the germline V gene. The germline V and J ends were trimmed by 7 bases and 0 bases, with 7 bases remaining between them. The CDR3 loop spans 13 amino acids. The CDR3 loop is CASFSPNTGELFF. The CDR3 DNA reads as TGCGCCAGCTTCTCTCCGAACACCGGGGAGCTGTTTTTT.

This chain uses TRBV5-1 with TRBJ2-1; 8 nucleotides align to TRBD1. CDR3 length: 16 residues. The junction had 13 bases not matched to a gene; V was cut back by 4 bases and J by 7 bases. The V gene's germline CDR1 is SGHRS and CDR2 YFSETQ. The CDR3 nucleotides read TGCGCCAGCAGCCTCAGACAGGGGTTTACGTTGAATGAGCAGTTCTTC. Protein: CASSLRQGFTLNEQFF.

This chain uses TRBV9 with TRBJ2-2; 15 bases match TRBD2. Germline lookup yields CDR1 SGDLS and CDR2 YYNGEE. The CDR3 is 17 amino acids. With 4 bases clipped from V and 6 bases from J, the junction kept 7 bases outside the gene matches. CDR3 protein: CASSPRTSGRAAGELFF. CDR3 bases: TGTGCCAGCAGCCCCCGGACTAGCGGGAGGGCAGCCGGGGAGCTGTTTTTT. The whole variable domain, filled in from reference TRBV9 and TRBJ2-2, reads DSGVTQTPKHLITATGQRVTLRCSPRSGDLSVYWYQQSLDQGLQFLIQYYNGEERAKGNILERFSAQQFPDLHSELNLSSLELGDSALYFCASSPRTSGRAAGELFFGEGSRLTVL.